This T cell receptor beta chain was sequenced in a study of T-cell reconstitution after alpha-beta-depleted transplantation in children. Trimming stripped 5 bases from V and 3 bases from J, with 14 bases between. The CDR3 is 14 residues long. CDR1 is MDHEN, CDR2 SYDVKM, per germline. Researchers prepared the TCRbeta library using unique molecular identifiers, the study reports. From the PCR reads, TCRdb called clonotypes with MiXCR, one entry per CDR3 protein. The sample has 450,000 to 600,000 distinct CDR3 sequences; over 25% are singletons. The sequence derives from a human donor who donated a stem cell graft to a child with aplastic anemia. The material was PBMCs from the stem cell graft donor, obtained from the stem cell graft. The gene calls are TRBV28 and TRBJ2-7; D is unclear. In nucleotides, the CDR3 is TGTGCCAGCAGTCTCGATCTTGTTGGCTACGAGCAGTACTTC. This sequence encodes CASSLDLVGYEQYF.